The clone carrying this T cell receptor (beta chain) was counted at least ten times. Antigen unknown. Amplified regions were TCR beta CDR3 sequences from RNA transcripts. When the TCR CDR3 underwent first-round RT-PCR, the HTBI primer set was used. In TCRdb, the multiplex PCR reads were re-called with MiXCR into one record per CDR3 protein. The sample gives 370,000 or so distinct CDR3 sequences, approximately 15% of which show up once; roughly 20% is in the top ten. Trimming pared 2 bases from V and 0 bases from J, leaving 17 bases between. CDR3 length equals 18 residues. The germline V gene has CDR1 MDHEN and CDR2 SYDVKM. This sample is part of a study of T cells in Graves' hyperthyroidism and ophthalmopathy. Findings of the study overall: A 13 V-J signature model discriminated ophthalmopathy versus stable hyperthyroidism. For ophthalmopathy, model prediction preceded onset by a median around six months.

Subjects aged 18 to 65 presented with newly diagnosed hyperthyroidism of less than 2 months' duration. The receptor's source is a man aged 30 to 45 with Graves' hyperthyroidism that later progressed to Graves' ophthalmopathy. The sequenced sample consisted of blood. The rearrangement joins TRBV28 to TRBJ1-5; no clear D gene. The CDR3 sequence: CASSLSAQTFYSNQPQHF. The CDR3 nucleotides read TGTGCCAGCAGTTTAAGCGCGCAGACTTTTTATAGCAATCAGCCCCAGCATTTT.